The 28 T cell receptor beta chains in this list originate from one sample, sequenced in a study of T cells in tuberculosis (dated by TCRdb to 2017 to 2018). Library preparation employed the immunoSEQ multiplex PCR assay. TCRdb's version of the immuneACCESS table is confined to in-frame rearrangements and falls short of the full clone set. An unresolved V gene accounts for under half of the shortfall where checked; the remainder is of unknown origin. A total of about 40,000 clones appear in this sample, approximately 94% of them only once. In total, the top ten clones hold approximately 4.3% of the sample. The time point label of this sample denotes: new active TB diagnosis, blood taken before or within 7 days of starting treatment. Sequenced material: PBMCs, taken at tuberculosis diagnosis. The receptor set was obtained from an adult with tuberculosis.

The table lists this clone with a few counts. The chain has TRBV19 and TRBJ1-5, with a tentative D call TRBD1 (5 bases). CDR3 length: 11 amino acids. CDR1 and CDR2 (germline): LNHDA, SQIVND (reference sequence). CDR3 coding DNA: TGTACCAAGGGGAGGGATCAGCCCCAGCATTTT. This gives the protein CTKGRDQPQHF.

This clone was seen only once. The V and J genes are TRBV4-2 and TRBJ1-1; weak D call: TRBD1 (6 bases). The V and J ends lost 3 bases and 5 bases respectively, with 19 bases between them. The CDR3 loop spans 16 amino acids. Germline loops: CDR1 LGHNA, CDR2 YNFKEQ. CDR3 DNA sequence: TGTGCCAGCAGCCATCTAGACCCAGGGGTCGGGACTGAAGCTTTCTTT. Its protein is CASSHLDPGVGTEAFF.

This chain links TRBV19 with TRBJ2-4; 8 bases are a match to TRBD1. The V gene's germline CDR1 is LNHDA and CDR2 SQIVND (reference sequence). After removal of 8 bases from V and 8 bases from J, the junction contained 17 bases not matched to a gene. This CDR3 spans 16 amino acids. CDR3 DNA: TGTGCCAGTTCGAAGAAGACAGGGGTTCTGCTGGACATTCAGTACTTC. Residues: CASSKKTGVLLDIQYF.

This clone was detected only once. The V call is TRBV6-6, the J call TRBJ2-5; D uncertain. Trimming took 5 bases from V and 7 from J, leaving 17 bases between them. The CDR3 loop spans 14 amino acids. Germline assignment: CDR1 MNHNY and CDR2 SVGAGI (reference sequence). The CDR3 protein is CASSPSRVVVTQYF. The CDR3 DNA sequence: TGTGCCAGCAGTCCCTCTCGAGTTGTGGTGACCCAGTACTTC.

The V and J genes are TRBV5-8 and TRBJ1-6; possibly TRBD1 for D (6 bases). CDR1 SGHTS and CDR2 YDEGEE come from the germline V gene. The germline V and J ends were trimmed by 2 bases and 0 bases, with 12 bases remaining between them. This CDR3 comprises 17 residues. CDR3 bases: TGTGCCAGCAGCTTAAGTAGGGGGAGCTCCTATAATTCACCCCTCCACTTT. As protein: CASSLSRGSSYNSPLHF.

The chain uses TRBV13 and TRBJ2-3; 11 bases are a match to TRBD1. Germline V CDR1 and CDR2: PRHDT, FYEKMQ (reference sequence). Trimming took 4 bases from V and 2 from J; bases not matched to a gene: 5. The CDR3 length is 16 residues. The CDR3 DNA reads TGTGCCAGCAGCTCACCGGGACAGGGGGTCACAGATACGCAGTATTTT. This gives the protein CASSSPGQGVTDTQYF.

This rearrangement joins TRBV27 to TRBJ1-5, with a weak D call TRBD1 (6 bases). The CDR3 has 16 residues. V was cut by 0 bases and J by 4 bases, with 13 bases left in between. The germline CDR1 and CDR2 sequences are MNHEY and SMNVEV (reference sequence). CDR3 nucleotides: TGTGCCAGCAGTTTATCGAGGGGGAGTGGTAATCAGCCCCAGCATTTT. This sequence encodes CASSLSRGSGNQPQHF.

CDR3 amino acids: CASSQQGFAGNTIYF. The DNA for the CDR3 is TGTGCCAGCAGTCAACAGGGTTTTGCTGGAAACACCATATATTTT. This rearrangement joins TRBV2 to TRBJ1-3, with D possibly TRBD1 on 6 matching bases. The CDR3 extends over 15 amino acids. Germline loops: CDR1 SNHLY, CDR2 FYNNEI. Trimming took 5 bases from V and 2 from J, leaving 13 bases between them.

J is TRBJ1-1 and V is TRBV28, with a tentative D call TRBD1 (6 bases). The germline gives CDR1 MDHEN, CDR2 SYDVKM. The CDR3 length is 16 residues. Trimming left V 2 bases short and J 6 bases short, with 19 bases between. The CDR3 DNA follows: TGTGCCAGCAGTTTACCCTTCAACAGGGCGGTCGCTGAAGCTTTCTTT. It encodes CASSLPFNRAVAEAFF.

The chain has TRBV2 and TRBJ1-1, with D unclear. Trimming took 7 bases from V and 4 from J, leaving 16 bases between them. Germline V lookup: CDR1 SNHLY, CDR2 FYNNEI. The CDR3 length is 14 residues. The DNA for the CDR3 is TGTGCCAGCATCGCATGGCGGCAGTCCACTGAAGCTTTCTTT. Encoded protein: CASIAWRQSTEAFF. The whole variable domain, remainder taken from reference TRBV2 and TRBJ1-1, is EPEVTQTPSHQVTQMGQEVILRCVPISNHLYFYWYRQILGQKVEFLVSFYNNEISEKSEIFDDQFSVERPDGSNFTLKIRSTKLEDSAMYFCASIAWRQSTEAFFGQGTRLTVV.

V gene TRBV2 combines with J gene TRBJ2-6; 11 positions match TRBD1. The CDR3 has 19 amino acids. CDR1 SNHLY and CDR2 FYNNEI come from the germline V gene. The junction had 11 bases not matched to a gene; V was cut back by 6 bases and J by 1 base. CDR3 nucleotides: TGTGCCAGCAGCCGAATCTCCGGGACAGGGGGATCTGGGGCCAACGTCCTGACTTTC. Translating gives CASSRISGTGGSGANVLTF.

The sample holds one count of this clone. This chain uses TRBV28 with TRBJ2-7; D is perhaps TRBD1 (5 bases). Germline V lookup: CDR1 MDHEN, CDR2 SYDVKM. This CDR3 is 14 amino acids long. The V gene lost 3 bases and the J gene lost 6 bases, with 15 bases spanning the gap. The chain's CDR3 is CASSLISRGIEQYF. Written as DNA, the CDR3 is TGTGCCAGCAGTTTGATTTCTAGGGGTATCGAGCAGTACTTC.

The V gene is TRBV27, the J gene TRBJ1-2; no clear D gene. V lost 8 bases and J lost 0, with 13 bases in between. The CDR3 runs 14 residues. The germline V gene has CDR1 MNHEY and CDR2 SMNVEV (reference sequence). The CDR3 is CASGRTETNYGYTF. The DNA for the CDR3 is TGTGCCAGCGGTAGAACAGAGACTAACTATGGCTACACCTTC.

The chain carries TRBV19 and TRBJ1-5, with TRBD1 matching 9 bases. The length of the CDR3 is 15 residues. With V trimmed by 6 bases and J by 6 bases, 9 bases remained unmatched. The V gene's germline CDR1 is LNHDA and CDR2 SQIVND (reference sequence). This CDR3 is CASRHWTGAIQPQHF. CDR3 in DNA: TGTGCCAGTAGACACTGGACAGGGGCAATTCAGCCCCAGCATTTT.

The sample holds one count of this clone. V and J are TRBV5-6 and TRBJ2-7; the D gene is possibly TRBD1 (5 bases). V was shortened by 2 bases and J by 9 bases, with 18 bases between the two germline ends. CDR3 length: 14 amino acids. Germline assignment: CDR1 SGHDT and CDR2 YYEEEE. CDR3 nucleotide sequence: TGTGCCAGCAGCTTCCAGGGCATTACCACCCGGCAGTACTTC. Residues: CASSFQGITTRQYF.

The V call is TRBV2, the J call TRBJ1-2; possible D gene TRBD1, 5 bases. The germline V gene encodes CDR1 SNHLY and CDR2 FYNNEI. V shed 8 bases and J shed 3 bases, with 16 bases lying between them. CDR3 size: 14 residues. For the CDR3, the DNA is TGTGCCAGCGCTAAGGATGGGGCCGACTATGGCTACACCTTC. It codes for CASAKDGADYGYTF.

The V gene is TRBV2, the J gene TRBJ1-2; possible D gene TRBD1, 6 bases. V lost 5 bases and J lost 5, with 18 bases in between. The CDR3 totals 15 residues. Per germline, CDR1 SNHLY and CDR2 FYNNEI. The chain's CDR3 is CASSPGQKDFYGYTF. CDR3 in DNA: TGTGCCAGCAGTCCAGGACAGAAAGATTTTTATGGCTACACCTTC.

The chain employs TRBV5-1 and TRBJ2-1; D perhaps matches TRBD2 (6 bases). V was trimmed by 0 bases and J by 8 bases, leaving 12 bases between them. This CDR3 has 14 amino acids. Germline CDR1 reads SGHRS; CDR2 reads YFSETQ. CDR3: CASSLGLVFDEQFF. CDR3 DNA: TGCGCCAGCAGCTTGGGACTAGTTTTCGATGAGCAGTTCTTC. The full variable domain, its missing parts supplied by reference TRBV5-1 and TRBJ2-1, is KAGVTQTPRYLIKTRGQQVTLSCSPISGHRSVSWYQQTPGQGLQFLFEYFSETQRNKGNFPGRFSGRQFSNSRSEMNVSTLELGDSALYLCASSLGLVFDEQFFGPGTRLTVL.

The chain couples TRBV4-3 to TRBJ1-3; D unresolved. The CDR3 runs 15 residues. The V gene's germline CDR1 is LGHNA and CDR2 YSLEER. V lost 1 base and J lost 2, with 9 bases in between. The chain's CDR3 is CASSQALPPGNTIYF. The CDR3 bases are TGCGCCAGCAGCCAAGCCCTACCACCTGGAAACACCATATATTTT.

The genes are TRBV5-4 and TRBJ2-5; 8 bases line up with TRBD2. From germline, CDR1 is SGHNT and CDR2 YYREEE (reference sequence). CDR3 length equals 14 residues. V shed 4 bases, J shed 5 bases, and the junction held 7 bases outside the gene matches. This CDR3 reads CASSHPGGVETQYF. Written as DNA, the CDR3 is TGTGCCAGCAGCCACCCGGGGGGGGTGGAGACCCAGTACTTC.

The chain links TRBV5-5 to TRBJ2-5; TRBD2 agrees at 9 bases. The CDR3 length is 14 residues. V gave up 3 bases and J gave up 2 bases; unmatched junction bases: 2. Per germline, CDR1 SGHKS and CDR2 YYEKEE (reference sequence). The CDR3 DNA is TGTGCCAGCAGCTCGACTAGCGGTCAAGAGACCCAGTACTTC. It is translated as CASSSTSGQETQYF. The complete variable domain, with remaining parts taken from reference TRBV5-5 and TRBJ2-5, reads DAGVTQSPTHLIKTRGQQVTLRCSPISGHKSVSWYQQVLGQGPQFIFQYYEKEERGRGNFPDRFSARQFPNYSSELNVNALLLGDSALYLCASSSTSGQETQYFGPGTRLLVL.

The rearrangement uses TRBV9 and TRBJ1-3, with 8 bases fitting TRBD1. V lost 4 bases to trimming and J lost 2 bases; unmatched junction nucleotides: 8. The CDR3 is 16 residues long. Germline-derived CDR1 and CDR2 are SGDLS and YYNGEE. For the CDR3, the DNA is TGTGCCAGCAGCCCCACAGGGGGAACGGCTGGAAACACCATATATTTT. It is translated as CASSPTGGTAGNTIYF. The full variable domain, with the rest looked up from reference TRBV9 and TRBJ1-3, is DSGVTQTPKHLITATGQRVTLRCSPRSGDLSVYWYQQSLDQGLQFLIQYYNGEERAKGNILERFSAQQFPDLHSELNLSSLELGDSALYFCASSPTGGTAGNTIYFGEGSWLTVV.

The chain recombines TRBV27 with TRBJ1-5; TRBD1 matches 7 bases. Losses at the gene ends were 2 bases for V and 0 bases for J; bases not matched to a gene: 10. CDR3 size: 18 residues. CDR1 is MNHEY, CDR2 SMNVEV, per germline (reference sequence). DNA of the CDR3: TGTGCCAGCAGTTTAATAGCCGGGACAGAAAATAGCAATCAGCCCCAGCATTTT. It translates to CASSLIAGTENSNQPQHF.

The V and J genes are TRBV5-8 and TRBJ2-7; tentative D call: TRBD2 (7 bases). Trimming cost V 6 bases and J 3 bases, with 25 bases left between them. Germline V gives CDR1 SGHTS, CDR2 YDEGEE. This CDR3 comprises 17 residues. The CDR3 is CASTLRWGGAFLYEQYF. For the CDR3, the DNA is TGTGCCAGCACCCTCCGATGGGGGGGCGCCTTCCTCTACGAGCAGTACTTC.

V gene TRBV19 combines with J gene TRBJ1-2; 7 bases are a match to TRBD1. The CDR3 loop spans 17 amino acids. CDR1 and CDR2 from the germline V gene are LNHDA and SQIVND (reference sequence). After removal of 6 bases from V and 2 bases from J, the junction contained 15 bases not matched to a gene. For the CDR3, the DNA is TGTGCCAGTAGAAACAAGGACGGACAGGAGAGAAACTATGGCTACACCTTC. It yields the protein CASRNKDGQERNYGYTF.

V and J are TRBV9 and TRBJ2-1; maybe TRBD2 (6 bases). Germline V gives CDR1 SGDLS, CDR2 YYNGEE. Trimming removed 3 bases from V and 7 bases from J, with 17 bases in between. The CDR3 has 15 residues. Here the CDR3 reads CASSAGGVYQNEQFF. CDR3 DNA sequence: TGTGCCAGCAGCGCTGGAGGGGTATATCAAAATGAGCAGTTCTTC. Together with reference TRBV9 and TRBJ2-1, the CDR3 gives the full variable domain: DSGVTQTPKHLITATGQRVTLRCSPRSGDLSVYWYQQSLDQGLQFLIQYYNGEERAKGNILERFSAQQFPDLHSELNLSSLELGDSALYFCASSAGGVYQNEQFFGPGTRLTVL.

The V gene is TRBV6-4, the J gene TRBJ1-4; TRBD1 matches at 7 bases. From germline, CDR1 is MRHNA and CDR2 SNTAGT. The CDR3 spans 15 residues. V gave up 4 bases and J gave up 0 bases; unmatched junction bases: 2. In nucleotides, the CDR3 is TGTGCCAGCAGTGCACAGGGGACAACTAATGAAAAACTGTTTTTT. Translated, it gives CASSAQGTTNEKLFF.

The chain couples TRBV7-2 to TRBJ1-2; D not resolved. The length of the CDR3 is 14 residues. The germline V gene has CDR1 SGHTA and CDR2 FQGNSA. V lost 1 base, J lost 3 bases, and 9 bases lay in between. The DNA for the CDR3 is TGTGCCAGCAGCTTAGACTTCCGGGACTATGGCTACACCTTC. Amino acids: CASSLDFRDYGYTF.